These 26 T cell receptor beta chains share one sample of origin, sequenced in a study of T cell responses to AZD1222 COVID-19 vaccine. Clones were sequenced by immunoSEQ multiplex PCR, and TCRdb holds only the in-frame ones, with some missing. Of some 50,000 clones listed, approximately 86% are singletons. The specimen comprised peripheral blood, sampled on day 0 of AZD1222 vaccination. These receptor sequences come from an adult in good health.

This sequence joins TRBV5-6 and TRBJ1-1; no clear D. CDR3 length: 12 residues. V was clipped by 1 base and J by 3 bases, with 4 bases between them. Germline V gene sequence: CDR1 SGHDT, CDR2 YYEEEE. The CDR3 protein is CASSLLDTEAFF. The CDR3 DNA follows: TGTGCCAGCAGCTTGCTAGACACTGAAGCTTTCTTT.

The chain links TRBV3-1 (or the pseudogene TRBV3-2) to TRBJ2-4; 12 bases line up with TRBD2. The V gene's germline CDR1 is LGHDT and CDR2 YNNKEL (reference sequence). V lost 4 bases and J lost 7; bases outside the gene matches: 5. The CDR3 spans 15 residues. The CDR3 sequence is CASSLSGTSGNIQYF. The CDR3 coding sequence is TGTGCCAGCAGCCTCTCTGGGACTAGCGGGAACATTCAGTACTTC.

This chain links TRBV11-3 with TRBJ2-1; TRBD1 matches at 9 bases. The CDR3 loop spans 16 amino acids. CDR1 is SGHNT and CDR2 is YENEEA in the germline V gene. Trimming took 5 bases from V and 4 from J; bases not matched to a gene: 9. The CDR3 spells CASSLSGTGRYNEQFF. The CDR3 DNA reads TGTGCCAGCAGCCTATCCGGGACAGGGAGGTACAATGAGCAGTTCTTC.

J is TRBJ1-6 and V is TRBV28; D is unclear. Trimming removed 2 bases from V and 0 bases from J, with 14 bases in between. Germline V gives CDR1 MDHEN, CDR2 SYDVKM. The CDR3 runs 18 residues. The CDR3 here is CASSLVPHSSSYNSPLHF. CDR3 coding DNA: TGTGCCAGCAGTTTAGTGCCCCACTCAAGCTCCTATAATTCACCCCTCCACTTT.

The genes are TRBV4-1 and TRBJ2-7; D perhaps matches TRBD2 (5 bases). The CDR3 runs 13 residues. The V gene lost 0 bases and the J gene lost 6 bases, with 9 bases spanning the gap. Germline assignment: CDR1 MGHRA and CDR2 YSYEKL. The CDR3 here is CASSQDTGFEQYF. As DNA, the CDR3 is TGCGCCAGCAGCCAAGATACGGGATTCGAGCAGTACTTC.

The V gene is TRBV7-2, the J gene TRBJ1-1, with unresolved D. With 3 bases removed from V and 3 bases from J, the gap between germline ends came to 8 bases. The CDR3 covers 13 residues. Germline V lookup: CDR1 SGHTA, CDR2 FQGNSA. The CDR3 spells CASSLHGDTEAFF. The CDR3 DNA reads as TGTGCCAGCAGCTTGCATGGGGACACTGAAGCTTTCTTT.

This chain joins TRBV11-3 and TRBJ1-1; maybe TRBD1 (6 bases). The CDR3 contains 13 residues. The germline V gene encodes CDR1 SGHNT and CDR2 YENEEA. Trimming took 0 bases from V and 12 from J, leaving 14 bases between them. The CDR3 reads CASSLEEGGITFF. CDR3 DNA sequence: TGTGCCAGCAGCTTAGAAGAGGGGGGGATAACTTTCTTT. Drawing the rest from reference TRBV11-3 and TRBJ1-1, the complete variable domain is EAGVVQSPRYKIIEKKQPVAFWCNPISGHNTLYWYLQNLGQGPELLIRYENEEAVDDSQLPKDRFSAERLKGVDSTLKIQPAELGDSAVYLCASSLEEGGITFFGQGTRLTVV.

The genes are TRBV29-1 and TRBJ1-2; D might be TRBD1 (5 bases). Trimming pared 4 bases from V and 5 bases from J, leaving 11 bases between. CDR1 and CDR2 from the germline V gene are SQVTM and ANQGSEA. CDR3 length equals 12 residues. The CDR3 nucleotides read TGCAGCGTTGCAGGACAACTGTATGGCTACACCTTC. As protein: CSVAGQLYGYTF.

The V call is TRBV5-1, the J call TRBJ1-1; TRBD1 matches 12 bases. CDR3 length: 16 residues. Per the germline V gene, CDR1 is SGHRS and CDR2 is YFSETQ. After removal of 4 bases from V and 1 base from J, the junction contained 5 bases not matched to a gene. The chain's CDR3 is CASSAGTGGGNTEAFF. The CDR3, as DNA: TGCGCCAGCAGCGCGGGGACAGGGGGCGGGAACACTGAAGCTTTCTTT.

CDR3 DNA: TGTGCCAGCAGCCCGGGACTAGCGGAAGAGACCCAGTACTTC. It is translated as CASSPGLAEETQYF. This chain joins TRBV7-3 and TRBJ2-5; 11 bases fit TRBD2. Germline lookup yields CDR1 SGHTA and CDR2 FQGTGA. With V trimmed by 5 bases and J by 3 bases, 2 bases remained unmatched. The CDR3 extends over 14 amino acids.

The chain has TRBV12-3 or TRBV12-4 and TRBJ1-1; D is undetermined. The CDR3 contains 12 residues. Between the trimmed V and J ends, which lost 3 bases and 8 bases, there was a span of 10 bases. CDR3 nucleotide sequence: TGTGCCAGCAGTTTGGGGTCTATCGAAGCTTTCTTT. Translated, it gives CASSLGSIEAFF.

The chain combines TRBV28 with TRBJ1-5, with D unresolved. Trimming cost V 4 bases and J 4 bases, with 14 bases left between them. The CDR3 has 15 amino acids. Germline assignment: CDR1 MDHEN and CDR2 SYDVKM. The CDR3 region is CASSWSGRLNQPQHF. The CDR3 nucleotides are TGTGCCAGCAGTTGGTCCGGACGGTTGAATCAGCCCCAGCATTTT.

This clone was seen a handful of times. This chain links TRBV4-1 with TRBJ2-1; 8 nucleotides align to TRBD2. There are 14 residues in the CDR3. Per the germline V gene, CDR1 is MGHRA and CDR2 is YSYEKL. Unmatched junction bases numbered 12, after V lost 10 bases and J lost 7 bases. CDR3 DNA sequence: TGCGCCACCCGAGCGGGAGCAGACCGGAATGAGCAGTTCTTC. Amino acid sequence: CATRAGADRNEQFF.

This chain connects TRBV6-5 to TRBJ1-6; D uncertain. With 0 bases removed from V and 9 bases from J, the gap between germline ends came to 9 bases. Germline V gene sequence: CDR1 MNHEY, CDR2 SVGAGI. The CDR3 contains 14 residues. The CDR3 loop reads CASSYSDRISPLHF. The CDR3 coding sequence is TGTGCCAGCAGTTACTCGGACCGGATTTCACCCCTCCACTTT.

The DNA of the CDR3 is TGTGCCAGCAGCTTAGCGCAGGCTGAAGCTTTCTTT. Its translation: CASSLAQAEAFF. The chain recombines TRBV7-8 with TRBJ1-1; D is unresolved. This CDR3 is 12 amino acids long. Germline V gene sequence: CDR1 SGHVS, CDR2 FQNEAQ. Trimming took 0 bases from V and 6 from J, leaving 5 bases between them.

Only a few counts were recorded for this clone. The chain is built from TRBV28 and TRBJ1-4; TRBD1 aligns across 9 bases. Trimming cost V 3 bases and J 7 bases; bases outside gene matches: 6. Germline V CDR1 and CDR2: MDHEN, SYDVKM. The CDR3 is 15 amino acids. The CDR3 protein is CASSLGQGTVEKLFF. CDR3 in DNA: TGTGCCAGCAGTTTGGGACAGGGAACGGTTGAAAAACTGTTTTTT.

The chain joins TRBV30 to TRBJ2-1, with D possibly matching TRBD1 (5 bases). In germline, CDR1 is GTSNPN, CDR2 SVGIG (reference sequence). Trimming shortened V by 1 base and J by 8 bases, and 21 bases separated the two germline ends. This CDR3 spans 16 amino acids. The DNA for the CDR3 is TGTGCCTGGAGTGCCAGATGGGGCGTGGGGAACGATGAGCAGTTCTTC. Translating it yields CAWSARWGVGNDEQFF.

V gene TRBV7-8 combines with J gene TRBJ2-3; the match to TRBD2 covers 8 bases. Germline V CDR1 and CDR2: SGHVS, FQNEAQ. CDR3 length equals 13 residues. V dropped 10 bases and J dropped 2; count of bases not matched to a gene: 5. This chain's CDR3 is CATRREDTDTQYF. As DNA, the CDR3 is TGTGCCACCCGGCGGGAGGACACAGATACGCAGTATTTT.

By share, this clone ranks as medium-sized. The rearrangement uses TRBV6-4 and TRBJ2-3; the match to TRBD2 covers 7 bases. This CDR3 comprises 15 residues. Germline V lookup: CDR1 MRHNA, CDR2 SNTAGT. Trimming cost V 6 bases and J 7 bases; bases outside gene matches: 13. CDR3 bases: TGTGCCAGCAGCGCTGGGACTACCGCACAGAATACGCAGTATTTT. It yields the protein CASSAGTTAQNTQYF.

The rearrangement joins TRBV2 to TRBJ2-7; TRBD1 is a possible D gene (6 bases). Trimming took off 3 bases at V and 9 bases at J, with 6 bases between the two ends. The CDR3 covers 10 residues. Germline V gene sequence: CDR1 SNHLY, CDR2 FYNNEI. CDR3 coding DNA: TGTGCCAGCAGTGAGGGGGCGCAGTACTTC. This translates into CASSEGAQYF.

This chain links TRBV28 with TRBJ1-6; 8 positions match TRBD1. The CDR3 is 16 amino acids. Germline V gene data show CDR1 as MDHEN and CDR2 as SYDVKM. The V and J ends lost 5 bases and 9 bases, in that order; junction bases with no gene match: 12. The CDR3 bases are TGTGCCAGCAGTCCTCTCGGGCCAGGGGGCGGTTCACCCCTCCACTTT. Translating it yields CASSPLGPGGGSPLHF.

The chain links TRBV20-1 to TRBJ2-3; TRBD2 matches 11 bases. Germline V CDR1 and CDR2: DFQATT, SNEGSKA (reference sequence). V lost 3 bases and J lost 0; bases outside the gene matches: 8. The CDR3 extends over 17 amino acids. CDR3 region: CSASTSGRGTSTDTQYF. For the CDR3, the DNA is TGCAGTGCTAGTACTAGCGGGAGAGGGACTAGCACAGATACGCAGTATTTT.

This CDR3 reads CASSPGLAAATDTQYF. CDR3 nucleotide sequence: TGCGCCAGCAGCCCGGGACTAGCGGCTGCCACAGATACGCAGTATTTT. The chain recombines TRBV5-1 with TRBJ2-3; 11 bases map to TRBD2. The CDR3 totals 16 residues. Germline V lookup: CDR1 SGHRS, CDR2 YFSETQ. Losses at the gene ends were 4 bases for V and 2 bases for J; bases not matched to a gene: 6.

The chain recombines TRBV2 with TRBJ2-3, with a tentative D call TRBD2 (6 bases). The CDR3 extends over 14 amino acids. V was pared by 5 bases and J by 2 bases, with 11 bases between. CDR1 SNHLY and CDR2 FYNNEI come from the germline V gene. CDR3 in amino acids: CASSPGLSTDTQYF. The CDR3 DNA sequence: TGTGCCAGCAGTCCGGGACTTTCCACAGATACGCAGTATTTT.

The V call is TRBV24-1, the J call TRBJ2-5; D is perhaps TRBD1 or TRBD2 (6 bases each). The V and J ends lost 4 bases and 7 bases respectively, with 21 bases between them. The length of the CDR3 is 16 residues. The germline V gene encodes CDR1 KGHDR and CDR2 SFDVKD. The CDR3 sequence: CATSDRRTAREVTQYF. DNA of the CDR3: TGTGCCACCAGTGACCGAAGGACAGCCAGGGAGGTGACCCAGTACTTC.

The gene calls are TRBV7-3 and TRBJ2-7, with 7 bases matching TRBD2. Trimming cost V 2 bases and J 3 bases; bases outside gene matches: 4. The CDR3 consists of 14 residues. Germline CDR1 SGHTA, CDR2 FQGTGA. The CDR3, as DNA: TGTGCCAGCAGCTTACAAGCGGGATACTACGAGCAGTACTTC. Protein: CASSLQAGYYEQYF.